The T cell receptor (beta chain) under discussion was sequenced for a study of blood T cell repertoires in COVID-19. This clone was seen only a few times. Germline values: CDR1 SGHVS, CDR2 FQNEAQ. The CDR3 covers 12 residues. V lost 3 bases and J 5 bases, leaving 8 bases between the germline ends. Clones were read by immunoSEQ multiplex PCR, and TCRdb kept only the in-frame ones, dropping some. The sample yields some 76,000 clones, roughly 80% seen once. The sequence was obtained from a human donor in a cohort sampled during active COVID-19. Sample: peripheral blood. The chain combines TRBV7-8 with TRBJ2-7; D perhaps matches TRBD2 (5 bases). The CDR3 loop is CASSFEGHEQYF. The CDR3, as DNA: TGTGCCAGCAGCTTCGAGGGCCACGAGCAGTACTTC.